Described below is a single TCR beta chain sequence and its context. Antigen: not known. The PCR contained 60 Vbeta and 13 Jbeta primers. Authors' processing steps: The authors later counted roughly 79 million unique TCR beta chains, some 9.9 million of them shared. Profiled with immunoSEQ multiplex PCR; TCRdb holds only in-frame clones, not every one. V, J and clone size reflect that table, while D and trimming were determined from the DNA. The sample lists roughly 200,000 clones, approximately 80% occurring once. The record originates from a study of cytomegalovirus exposure and HLA in healthy donors. Study observations and caveats: In an earlier analysis, in some 540 donors, most V segments appeared productive either ~87% or ~30% of the time. Several of the most significant clusters appeared linked to common viral pathogens, based on a later analysis. There were 164 TCR beta chains listed as cytomegalovirus-associated.

The source is a man between 45 and 60 years old in good health and CMV-seronegative. Sequenced material: PBMCs.

The CDR3 spells CASSPIESGRYEQYF. The CDR3 coding sequence is TGTGCCAGCAGCCCAATCGAGAGCGGGAGGTACGAGCAGTACTTC. This chain connects TRBV11-2 to TRBJ2-5; TRBD2 agrees at 9 bases. Gene TRBJ2-7 matches the end of the DNA better, so the J call may be wrong. CDR1 SGHAT and CDR2 FQNNGV come from the germline V gene. CDR3 length equals 15 residues.